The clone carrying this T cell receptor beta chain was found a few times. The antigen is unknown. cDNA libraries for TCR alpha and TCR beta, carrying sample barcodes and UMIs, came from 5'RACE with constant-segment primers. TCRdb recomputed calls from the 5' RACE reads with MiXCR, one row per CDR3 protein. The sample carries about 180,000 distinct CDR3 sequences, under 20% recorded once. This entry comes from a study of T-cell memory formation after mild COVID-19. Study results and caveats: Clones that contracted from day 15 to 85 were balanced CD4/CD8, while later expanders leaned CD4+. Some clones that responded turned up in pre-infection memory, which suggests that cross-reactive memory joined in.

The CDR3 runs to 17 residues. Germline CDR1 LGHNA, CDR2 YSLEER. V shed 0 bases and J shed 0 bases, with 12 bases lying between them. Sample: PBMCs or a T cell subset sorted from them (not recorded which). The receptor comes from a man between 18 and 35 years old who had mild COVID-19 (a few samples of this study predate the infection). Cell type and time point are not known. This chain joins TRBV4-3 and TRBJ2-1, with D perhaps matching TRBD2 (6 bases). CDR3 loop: CASSQDSLGGSYNEQFF. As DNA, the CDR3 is TGCGCCAGCAGCCAAGACTCGTTGGGGGGCTCCTACAATGAGCAGTTCTTC.